This section outlines one T cell receptor (beta chain) sequence together with its context. Its antigen is not yet known. No much larger clonotype is one base removed from it; base qualities were not supplied. The sample originates from a study of blood T cell repertoires in COVID-19 (dated by TCRdb to the early 2020s). Regarding the complete study: Samples from collaborators originated in the United States, Italy and Spain and spanned both the acute and convalescent phases of COVID-19. The material from the prospective study consisted of cDNA or gDNA derived from T cells, B-cell-depleted T cells, or PBMCs. Deeply sampled blood TCRbeta repertoires from subjects exposed to, actively infected with, or recovered from COVID-19 were included in the dataset. The repertoires were released in a freely available public database meant as a resource for research on the immune response to SARS-CoV-2. Samples came from the ongoing ImmuneRACE study (first 160 participants) plus 1,254 subjects from 6 global collaborators. Nearly every sample came with metadata listing a de-identified subject ID, COVID-19 status, age in years and sex. Where available, HLA class I and class II types were taken from metadata supplied by the sample provider and were not determined by assay-based typing. General study outcomes and caveats: How much clinical and demographic metadata was included differed by source and by participant, and the metadata was provided uncurated.

Participants in the prospective study were aged 18 to 89 years, lived in 20 to 25 United States geographic areas, and enrolled through a virtual design. To assign participants to cohorts, the prospective study relied on clinical history that participants themselves reported in a screening survey and a study questionnaire. Exposed participants had been in contact with someone with a PCR-confirmed or clinician-diagnosed COVID-19 case within 2 weeks of study entry. Each participant in the prospective study had whole blood, serum and a nasopharyngeal or oropharyngeal swab collected by mobile phlebotomists. Additional blood draws and questionnaires over an approximately two-month period could optionally be provided by prospective study participants. Before DNA extraction, prospective study blood samples were shipped either frozen or at room temperature. TCRbeta CDR3 regions were amplified from genomic DNA using the immunoSEQ Assay, a bias-controlled multiplex PCR. Per the source publication's procedure: The number of nucleated cells in each sample was estimated from the amplification of reference gene primers within the assay. To quantify the absolute abundance of each unique TCRbeta CDR3 rearrangement, sequence reads were collapsed and filtered. For each sample, productive Simpson clonality was calculated as the square root of Simpson's diversity index across productive rearrangements. As stored in TCRdb, this immuneACCESS dataset retains in-frame rearrangements with V and J assigned. A fraction of the clones does not appear; measured against another copy, unresolved V genes explain less than half of the discrepancy, and the remainder lacks a known reason. D and trimming were read from the DNA, whereas the V and J calls and clone size are those reported in that table. The sample includes approximately 200,000 clones, with 86% observed a single time. Around 4.5% of the sample is taken by the ten largest.

V loses 5 bases of germline sequence and J loses 9 bases, and the interval between the two ends is 17 bases. CDR1 and CDR2 were assigned from the germline V gene as SGHNT and YENEEA. Taken from cysteine to phenylalanine, the CDR3 has 14 residues. Of all the DNA, just the CDR3 is kept, 42 bases in frame from base 1. The chain is assembled from TRBV11-3 and TRBJ1-5, with the D gene too uncertain to name. Sequencing input: PBMCs or T cells enriched from blood (not recorded which). This clonotype was obtained from a woman in her thirties who had been exposed to COVID-19. The CDR3 reads CASSTDGEGRPQHF. At the DNA level, the sequence is TGTGCCAGCAGCACGGACGGGGAAGGTCGGCCCCAGCATTTT.